The 28 T cell receptor beta chains presented below share a single source sample, sequenced in a study of OX40 agonist ivuxolimab in advanced cancers. Profiling relied on immunoSEQ multiplex PCR, and the TCRdb table lists in-frame clones only, not all of them. The sample records approximately 70,000 clones, 82% being singletons. The starting material was CD4+ or CD8+ T cells sorted from blood, obtained in a trial of the OX40 agonist ivuxolimab. These receptors were taken from an adult with an advanced solid tumor such as melanoma, head and neck, liver or kidney cancer.

The CDR3 spells CASSEARTGGTDTQYF. CDR3 DNA: TGTGCCAGCAGTGAAGCAAGGACAGGGGGCACAGATACGCAGTATTTT. This sequence joins TRBV2 and TRBJ2-3, with 9 nucleotides matching TRBD1. Germline CDR1 SNHLY, CDR2 FYNNEI. Germline trimming cut 0 bases from V and 1 base from J; bases unmatched to any gene: 2. The CDR3 loop spans 16 amino acids.

This chain uses TRBV7-9 with TRBJ1-3; possibly TRBD1 for D (5 bases). Germline V CDR1 and CDR2: SEHNR, FQNEAQ (reference sequence). The CDR3 length is 14 residues. Trimming took 5 bases from V and 1 from J, leaving 9 bases between them. The CDR3 is CASSPQGSGNTIYF. As DNA, the CDR3 is TGTGCCAGCAGCCCCCAGGGATCTGGAAACACCATATATTTT.

The V call is TRBV5-8, the J call TRBJ1-5, with 9 bases fitting TRBD1. V lost 2 bases, J lost 1 base, and 4 bases stayed unmatched. Germline-derived CDR1 and CDR2 are SGHTS and YDEGEE. The CDR3 has 16 amino acids. The CDR3 DNA sequence: TGTGCCAGCAGCTTCAGAACAGGGGGCAGCAATCAGCCCCAGCATTTT. It yields the protein CASSFRTGGSNQPQHF. The complete variable domain, with remaining parts taken from reference TRBV5-8 and TRBJ1-5, reads EAGVTQSPTHLIKTRGQQATLRCSPISGHTSVYWYQQALGLGLQFLLWYDEGEERNRGNFPPRFSGRQFPNYSSELNVNALELEDSALYLCASSFRTGGSNQPQHFGDGTRLSIL.

This chain connects TRBV28 to TRBJ1-6; D perhaps matches TRBD1 (5 bases). CDR1 and CDR2 (germline): MDHEN, SYDVKM. V gave up 5 bases and J gave up 5 bases, with 13 bases separating them. This CDR3 has 15 amino acids. The chain's CDR3 is CASSRDLRDNSPLHF. CDR3 DNA sequence: TGTGCCAGCAGTCGGGACCTTAGAGATAATTCACCCCTCCACTTT.

The genes are TRBV5-1 and TRBJ1-1; perhaps TRBD1 as D (5 bases). Germline CDR1 reads SGHRS; CDR2 reads YFSETQ. The V gene lost 1 base and the J gene lost 3 bases, with 7 bases spanning the gap. The CDR3 is 13 residues long. The CDR3 here is CASSLMGDTEAFF. Written as DNA, the CDR3 is TGCGCCAGCAGCTTGATGGGGGACACTGAAGCTTTCTTT.

This clone was found a few times. One end of the junction varies from germline; a read error may be responsible. The chain has TRBV5-6 and TRBJ2-2; D may correspond to TRBD1 or TRBD2 (6 bases each). There are 14 residues in the CDR3. Germline V gene lookup returns CDR1 SGHDT and CDR2 YYEEEE. This chain's CDR3 is CASNRRGNPGELFF. In nucleotides, the CDR3 is TGTGCCAGCAATCGGAGGGGGAACCCCGGGGAGCTGTTTTTT.

CDR3 nucleotides: TGTGCCAGCAGTGAGTTCGGGGCGCCGTCGGGACAGGTCACAGATACGCAGTATTTT. It translates to CASSEFGAPSGQVTDTQYF. The genes are TRBV2 and TRBJ2-3, with TRBD1 matching over 8 bases. J gave up 2 bases and V 3 bases, and 16 bases lay outside the gene matches. The CDR3 spans 19 residues. Germline loops: CDR1 SNHLY, CDR2 FYNNEI.

The chain has TRBV2 and TRBJ1-1, with D unclear. Per germline, CDR1 SNHLY and CDR2 FYNNEI. This CDR3 has 10 residues. Trimming removed 7 bases at V and 8 bases at J, with 8 bases between. CDR3 loop: CASNVGEAFF. In DNA, the CDR3 is TGTGCCAGCAATGTAGGCGAAGCTTTCTTT.

The chain links TRBV5-1 to TRBJ2-3; D might be TRBD2 (6 bases). Per germline, CDR1 SGHRS and CDR2 YFSETQ. V shed 4 bases and J shed 0 bases, with 15 bases lying between them. The CDR3 runs 16 residues. The CDR3 reads CASSPLPEGSTDTQYF. CDR3 DNA sequence: TGCGCCAGCAGCCCTTTGCCGGAGGGGAGCACAGATACGCAGTATTTT.

In this sample, this clone turned up a few times. V gene TRBV7-2 combines with J gene TRBJ2-7; D tentatively reads TRBD1 or TRBD2 (6 bases each). V was pared by 3 bases and J by 0 bases, with 18 bases between. From germline, CDR1 is SGHTA and CDR2 FQGNSA. The CDR3 sequence is 17 residues long. The CDR3 DNA sequence: TGTGCCAGCAGCTTGGGGGGCTGGCGGGAAAGCTCCTACGAGCAGTACTTC. Its translation is CASSLGGWRESSYEQYF.

This clone was found once. The CDR3 bases are TGTGCCACCACCCAGGGGTCGGGTCAGCCCCAGCATTTT. Translated, it gives CATTQGSGQPQHF. This chain joins TRBV6-5 and TRBJ1-5; a possible D gene is TRBD1 (6 bases). Trimming pared 10 bases from V and 6 bases from J, leaving 16 bases between. From germline, CDR1 is MNHEY and CDR2 SVGAGI. This CDR3 region has 13 residues.

The chain joins TRBV28 to TRBJ2-5, with D possibly being TRBD2 (6 bases). The CDR3 consists of 14 residues. Germline CDR1 is MDHEN and CDR2 is SYDVKM. The germline V and J ends were trimmed by 6 bases and 5 bases, with 16 bases remaining between them. In DNA form, the CDR3 reads TGTGCCAGCAGGTCCGGGACTCCCAGGGAGACCCAGTACTTC. This encodes CASRSGTPRETQYF.

The genes are TRBV7-2 and TRBJ1-1, with D tentatively TRBD1 (5 bases). The V end was cut by 3 bases, the J end by 4 bases, with 15 bases between. Germline V CDR1 and CDR2: SGHTA, FQGNSA. This CDR3 has 15 amino acids. The CDR3 protein is CASSFGGSLATEAFF. The CDR3 coding sequence is TGTGCCAGCAGCTTTGGGGGGTCCTTGGCCACTGAAGCTTTCTTT.

This clone was seen a few times. V and J are TRBV7-9 and TRBJ1-1; tentative D call: TRBD1 (5 bases). The CDR3 runs 14 residues. Looked up from germline, CDR1 is SEHNR and CDR2 is FQNEAQ (reference sequence). With 1 base removed from V and 7 bases from J, the gap between germline ends came to 13 bases. For the CDR3, the DNA is TGTGCCAGCAGCTTAGGACAGCAGGGTATTGAAGCTTTCTTT. Translation gives CASSLGQQGIEAFF.

By share of the sample, this clone is medium-sized. CDR3 sequence: CASSFQGEGYTF. The CDR3 bases are TGTGCCAGCAGCTTCCAGGGTGAAGGCTACACCTTC. The chain combines TRBV5-6 with TRBJ1-2, with D possibly matching TRBD1 (5 bases). V was cut by 2 bases and J by 8 bases, with 10 bases left in between. CDR1 is SGHDT, CDR2 YYEEEE, per germline. The CDR3 is made up of 12 amino acids.

The chain joins TRBV6-5 to TRBJ1-3; D is ambiguous. V lost 0 bases and J 2 bases, leaving 11 bases between the germline ends. CDR1 MNHEY and CDR2 SVGAGI come from the germline V gene. This CDR3 has 16 residues. CDR3 nucleotide sequence: TGTGCCAGCAGTTACTCAAGGGTCCCCCCTGGAAACACCATATATTTT. Its translation: CASSYSRVPPGNTIYF.

The V gene is TRBV7-3, the J gene TRBJ2-3; D is possibly TRBD1 or TRBD2 (8 bases each). From germline, CDR1 is SGHTA and CDR2 FQGTGA. This CDR3 spans 19 amino acids. V dropped 5 bases and J dropped 4 bases, with 28 bases sitting between them. CDR3 protein: CASSPTLRTGSGGADTQYF. The CDR3 DNA is TGTGCCAGCAGCCCCACACTTAGGACAGGGTCGGGGGGGGCAGATACGCAGTATTTT.

The rearrangement uses TRBV10-3 and TRBJ2-7; possibly TRBD1 for D (6 bases). Germline V CDR1 and CDR2: ENHRY, SYGVKD. Deletions cut 6 bases from V and 7 bases from J, with 13 bases between. The CDR3 loop spans 12 amino acids. CDR3 bases: TGTGCCATCAGACCGGGACAAGGGGAGCAGTACTTC. Protein product: CAIRPGQGEQYF.

The CDR3 sequence is CAISRDRAYEQYF. The DNA of the CDR3 is TGTGCCATCAGCCGGGACAGAGCCTACGAGCAGTACTTC. The chain joins TRBV21-1 to TRBJ2-7; the DNA was not used to check the table's D call, TRBD1. TRBV21-1 is marked as a pseudogene. CDR3 length: 13 amino acids.

The rearrangement links TRBV7-2 to TRBJ2-7; D may be TRBD1 (5 bases). CDR1 and CDR2 from the germline V gene are SGHTA and FQGNSA. Between the trimmed V and J ends, which lost 3 bases and 2 bases, there was a span of 5 bases. This CDR3 is built from 12 residues. CDR3: CASSFRAYEQYF. The CDR3 DNA sequence: TGTGCCAGCAGCTTCAGGGCCTACGAGCAGTACTTC.

The chain couples TRBV28 to TRBJ2-3; D is possibly TRBD2 (6 bases). The CDR3 contains 12 residues. The germline V gene has CDR1 MDHEN and CDR2 SYDVKM. Trimming left V 6 bases short and J 4 bases short, with 8 bases between. In DNA, the CDR3 is TGTGCCAGCAGGTCGGGGGCAGATACGCAGTATTTT. As protein: CASRSGADTQYF.

This rearrangement joins TRBV9 to TRBJ1-3; D is ambiguous. From germline, CDR1 is SGDLS and CDR2 YYNGEE. CDR3 size: 16 residues. V was cut by 4 bases and J by 1 base, with 15 bases left in between. The DNA of the CDR3 is TGTGCCAGCAGCCCAGTCGGGGTTTTATCTGGAAACACCATATATTTT. It is translated as CASSPVGVLSGNTIYF.

The rearrangement joins TRBV5-5 to TRBJ2-2; D gene unclear. Trimming left V 0 bases short and J 6 bases short, with 9 bases between. The CDR3 is 14 residues long. CDR1 SGHKS and CDR2 YYEKEE come from the germline V gene (reference sequence). The DNA for the CDR3 is TGTGCCAGCAGCTTGGGGAGTACCGCCGGGGAGCTGTTTTTT. It translates to CASSLGSTAGELFF. The full variable domain, completed using reference TRBV5-5 and TRBJ2-2, is DAGVTQSPTHLIKTRGQQVTLRCSPISGHKSVSWYQQVLGQGPQFIFQYYEKEERGRGNFPDRFSARQFPNYSSELNVNALLLGDSALYLCASSLGSTAGELFFGEGSRLTVL.

CDR3 amino acids: CAWTSGTETQYF. The CDR3 DNA sequence: TGTGCCTGGACTAGCGGGACCGAGACCCAGTACTTC. V is TRBV30 and J is TRBJ2-5; 9 bases line up with TRBD2. CDR1 and CDR2 from the germline V gene are GTSNPN and SVGIG (reference sequence). The CDR3 is 12 amino acids. The J segment lost 5 bases and the V segment lost 4 bases, leaving 2 bases of the junction unmatched.

This clone appeared a single time. CDR3 DNA sequence: TGTGCCTGGAGTGTACCTCAGGTACGGGATTCACCCCTCCACTTT. As protein: CAWSVPQVRDSPLHF. This chain joins TRBV30 and TRBJ1-6; D is ambiguous. Trimming removed 0 bases at V and 8 bases at J, with 14 bases between. The length of the CDR3 is 15 residues. Germline CDR1 is GTSNPN and CDR2 is SVGIG (reference sequence).

The V gene is TRBV6-1, the J gene TRBJ2-7; 8 bases are shared with TRBD2. Trimming cost V 3 bases and J 5 bases; bases outside gene matches: 6. CDR3 length equals 14 residues. Germline CDR1 reads MNHNS; CDR2 reads SASEGT. CDR3 in amino acids: CASSDRGGNNEQYF. The CDR3 nucleotides read TGTGCCAGCAGTGATCGGGGGGGGAACAACGAGCAGTACTTC.

The chain has TRBV27 and TRBJ1-2; the D is unclear. V shed 4 bases and J shed 4 bases, with 16 bases lying between them. Germline assignment: CDR1 MNHEY and CDR2 SMNVEV (reference sequence). The CDR3 runs to 15 residues. The CDR3 reads CASSSSWERGYGYTF. The CDR3 coding sequence is TGTGCCAGCAGTTCCTCCTGGGAACGCGGCTATGGCTACACCTTC.

The gene calls are TRBV29-1 and TRBJ1-2; a weak D match, TRBD1 (5 bases). CDR3 length: 12 residues. Germline CDR1 is SQVTM and CDR2 is ANQGSEA. The V end lost 7 bases, the J end lost 3 bases, and 12 bases lay between the germline ends. The CDR3 here is CSAQEGDYGYTF. In DNA, the CDR3 is TGCAGCGCCCAGGAAGGGGACTATGGCTACACCTTC.